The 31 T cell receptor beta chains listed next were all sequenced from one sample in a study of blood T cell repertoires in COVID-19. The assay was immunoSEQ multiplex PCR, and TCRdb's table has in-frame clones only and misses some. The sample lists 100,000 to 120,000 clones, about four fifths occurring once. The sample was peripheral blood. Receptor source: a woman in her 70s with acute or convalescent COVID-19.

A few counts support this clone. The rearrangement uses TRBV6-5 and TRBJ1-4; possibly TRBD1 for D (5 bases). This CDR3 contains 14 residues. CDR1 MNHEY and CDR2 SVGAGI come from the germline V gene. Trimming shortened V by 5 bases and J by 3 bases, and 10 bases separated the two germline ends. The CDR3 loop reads CASSTQGANEKLFF. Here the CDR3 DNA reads TGTGCCAGCAGTACCCAGGGCGCTAATGAAAAACTGTTTTTT.

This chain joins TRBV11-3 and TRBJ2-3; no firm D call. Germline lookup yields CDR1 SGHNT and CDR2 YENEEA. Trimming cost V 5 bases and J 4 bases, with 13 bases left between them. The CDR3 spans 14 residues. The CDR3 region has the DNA TGTGCCAGCAGCCCACCTTCGGGTCCAGATACGCAGTATTTT. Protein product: CASSPPSGPDTQYF. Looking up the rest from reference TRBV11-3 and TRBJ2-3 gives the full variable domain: EAGVVQSPRYKIIEKKQPVAFWCNPISGHNTLYWYLQNLGQGPELLIRYENEEAVDDSQLPKDRFSAERLKGVDSTLKIQPAELGDSAVYLCASSPPSGPDTQYFGPGTRLTVL.

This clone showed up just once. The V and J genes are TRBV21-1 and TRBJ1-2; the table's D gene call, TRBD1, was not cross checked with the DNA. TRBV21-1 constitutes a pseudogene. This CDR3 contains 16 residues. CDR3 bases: TGTGCCAGCAGCAAAGGAGCGCAGGGGGTCGCTAGGGGCTACACCTTC. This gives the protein CASSKGAQGVARGYTF.

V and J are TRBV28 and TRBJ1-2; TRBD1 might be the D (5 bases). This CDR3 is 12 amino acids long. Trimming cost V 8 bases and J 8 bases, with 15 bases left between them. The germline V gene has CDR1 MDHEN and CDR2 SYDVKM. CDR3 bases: TGTGCCAGCCACCTCACGGGGGGAGGCTACACCTTC. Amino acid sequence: CASHLTGGGYTF.

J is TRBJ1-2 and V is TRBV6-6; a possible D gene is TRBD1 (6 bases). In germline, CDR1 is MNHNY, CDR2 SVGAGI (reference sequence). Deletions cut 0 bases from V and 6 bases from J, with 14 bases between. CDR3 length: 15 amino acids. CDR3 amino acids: CASSYSSGDWDGYTF. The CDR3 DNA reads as TGTGCCAGCAGTTACTCGTCAGGGGATTGGGATGGCTACACCTTC.

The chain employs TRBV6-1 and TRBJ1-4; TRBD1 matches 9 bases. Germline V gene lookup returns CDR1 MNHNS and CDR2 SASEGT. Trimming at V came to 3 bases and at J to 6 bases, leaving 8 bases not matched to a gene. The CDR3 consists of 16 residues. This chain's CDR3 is CASSESTGGPDEKLFF. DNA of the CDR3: TGTGCCAGCAGTGAGTCTACAGGGGGCCCGGATGAAAAACTGTTTTTT.

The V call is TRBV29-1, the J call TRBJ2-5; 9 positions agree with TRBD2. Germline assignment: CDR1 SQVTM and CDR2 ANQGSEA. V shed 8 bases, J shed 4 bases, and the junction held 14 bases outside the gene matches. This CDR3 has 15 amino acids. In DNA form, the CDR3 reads TGCAGCATTTACATAGGACTAGCGAGCGGAGAGACCCAGTACTTC. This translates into CSIYIGLASGETQYF.

In DNA form, the CDR3 reads TGTGCCAGCAGTGAAGAGGAGGGGCCGACCTATGGCTACACCTTC. Protein sequence: CASSEEEGPTYGYTF. This chain joins TRBV6-1 and TRBJ1-2; a weak D match, TRBD1 (5 bases). From germline, CDR1 is MNHNS and CDR2 SASEGT. The length of the CDR3 is 15 residues. V lost 1 base and J 4 bases, leaving 13 bases between the germline ends.

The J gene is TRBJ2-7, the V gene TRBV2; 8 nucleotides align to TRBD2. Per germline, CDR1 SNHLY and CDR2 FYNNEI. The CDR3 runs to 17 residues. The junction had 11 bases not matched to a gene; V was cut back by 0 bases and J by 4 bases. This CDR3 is CASSEARRGAGDYEQYF. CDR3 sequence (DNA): TGTGCCAGCAGTGAAGCTCGCAGGGGAGCGGGAGATTACGAGCAGTACTTC.

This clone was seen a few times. CDR3 residues: CASSYAAHRMNTEAFF. In DNA form, the CDR3 reads TGTGCCAGCAGTTACGCGGCCCACAGGATGAACACTGAAGCTTTCTTT. J is TRBJ1-1 and V is TRBV6-2 or TRBV6-3, with a weak D call TRBD1 (5 bases). CDR3 length equals 16 residues. Trimming shortened V by 2 bases and J by 0 bases, and 13 bases separated the two germline ends. Germline V gene data show CDR1 as MNHEY and CDR2 as SVGEGT.

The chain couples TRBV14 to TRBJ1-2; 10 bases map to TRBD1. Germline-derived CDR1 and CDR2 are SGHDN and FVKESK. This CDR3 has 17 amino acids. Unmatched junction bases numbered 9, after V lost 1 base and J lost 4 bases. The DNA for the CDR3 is TGTGCCAGCAGCCAAGCATTAGGGACAGGGGTGGCCTATGGCTACACCTTC. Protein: CASSQALGTGVAYGYTF.

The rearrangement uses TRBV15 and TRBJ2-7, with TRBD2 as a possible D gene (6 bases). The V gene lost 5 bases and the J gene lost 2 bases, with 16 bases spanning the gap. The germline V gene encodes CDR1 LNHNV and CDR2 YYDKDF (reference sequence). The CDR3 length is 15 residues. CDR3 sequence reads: CATSALEGGPYEQYF. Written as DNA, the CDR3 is TGTGCCACCAGCGCCCTAGAGGGAGGCCCCTACGAGCAGTACTTC.

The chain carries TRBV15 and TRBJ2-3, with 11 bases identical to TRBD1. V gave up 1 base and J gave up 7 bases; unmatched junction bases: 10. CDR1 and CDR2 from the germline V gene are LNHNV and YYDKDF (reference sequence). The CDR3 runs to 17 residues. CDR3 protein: CATSRGTRTGGGYTQYF. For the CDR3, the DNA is TGTGCCACCAGCAGAGGGACCAGGACAGGGGGCGGGTATACGCAGTATTTT. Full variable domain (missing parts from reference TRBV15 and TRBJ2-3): DAMVIQNPRYQVTQFGKPVTLSCSQTLNHNVMYWYQQKSSQAPKLLFHYYDKDFNNEADTPDNFQSRRPNTSFCFLDIRSPGLGDTAMYLCATSRGTRTGGGYTQYFGPGTRLTVL.

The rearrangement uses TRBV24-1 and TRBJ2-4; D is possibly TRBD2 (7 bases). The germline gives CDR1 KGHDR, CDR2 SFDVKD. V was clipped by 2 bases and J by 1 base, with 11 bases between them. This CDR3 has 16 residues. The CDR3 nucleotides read TGTGCCACCAGTGATTCGCGGGGGCTGGCCAAAAACATTCAGTACTTC. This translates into CATSDSRGLAKNIQYF.

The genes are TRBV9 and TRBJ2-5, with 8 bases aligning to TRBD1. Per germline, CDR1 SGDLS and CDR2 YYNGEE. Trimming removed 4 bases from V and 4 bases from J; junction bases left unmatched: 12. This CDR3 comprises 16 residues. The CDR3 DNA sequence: TGTGCCAGCAGCCCCCCCGGGACAGGACGTGGAGAGACCCAGTACTTC. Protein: CASSPPGTGRGETQYF.

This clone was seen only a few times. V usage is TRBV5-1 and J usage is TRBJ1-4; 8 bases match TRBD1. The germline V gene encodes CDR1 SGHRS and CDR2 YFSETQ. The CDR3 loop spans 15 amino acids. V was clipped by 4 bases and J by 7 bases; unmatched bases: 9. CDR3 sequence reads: CASSEDREGGEKLFF. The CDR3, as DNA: TGCGCCAGCAGCGAGGACAGGGAGGGCGGTGAAAAACTGTTTTTT.

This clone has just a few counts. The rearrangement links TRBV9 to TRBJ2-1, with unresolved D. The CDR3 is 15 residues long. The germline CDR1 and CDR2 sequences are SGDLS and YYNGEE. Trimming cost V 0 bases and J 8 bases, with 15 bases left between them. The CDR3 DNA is TGTGCCAGCAGCGTAGAGTCCATGATCGCGGATGAGCAGTTCTTC. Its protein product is CASSVESMIADEQFF. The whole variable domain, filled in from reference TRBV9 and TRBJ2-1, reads DSGVTQTPKHLITATGQRVTLRCSPRSGDLSVYWYQQSLDQGLQFLIQYYNGEERAKGNILERFSAQQFPDLHSELNLSSLELGDSALYFCASSVESMIADEQFFGPGTRLTVL.

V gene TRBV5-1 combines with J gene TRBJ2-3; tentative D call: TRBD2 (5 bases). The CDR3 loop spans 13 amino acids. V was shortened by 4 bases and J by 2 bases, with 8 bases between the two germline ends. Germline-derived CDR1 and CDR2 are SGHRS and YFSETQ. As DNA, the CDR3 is TGCGCCAGCAGCCCGGGAACCACAGATACGCAGTATTTT. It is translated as CASSPGTTDTQYF.

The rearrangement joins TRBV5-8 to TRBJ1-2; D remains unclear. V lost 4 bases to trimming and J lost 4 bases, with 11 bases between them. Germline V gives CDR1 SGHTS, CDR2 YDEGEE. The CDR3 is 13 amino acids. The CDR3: CASSALGSYGYTF. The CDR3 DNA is TGTGCCAGCAGCGCGCTGGGGAGCTATGGCTACACCTTC.

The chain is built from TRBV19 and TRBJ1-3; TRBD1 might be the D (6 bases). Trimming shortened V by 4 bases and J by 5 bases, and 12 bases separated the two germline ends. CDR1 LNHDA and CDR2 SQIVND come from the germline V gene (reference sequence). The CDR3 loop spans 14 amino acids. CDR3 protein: CASSSPDSRNTIYF. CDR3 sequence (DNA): TGTGCCAGTAGTAGTCCGGACAGCCGAAACACCATATATTTT.

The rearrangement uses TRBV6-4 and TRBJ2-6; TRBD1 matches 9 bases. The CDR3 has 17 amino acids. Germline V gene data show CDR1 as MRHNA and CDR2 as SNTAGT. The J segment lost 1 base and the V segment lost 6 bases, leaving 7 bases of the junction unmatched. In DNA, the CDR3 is TGTGCCAGCAGCAGACAGGGGGTGACTTCTGGGGCCAACGTCCTGACTTTC. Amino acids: CASSRQGVTSGANVLTF.

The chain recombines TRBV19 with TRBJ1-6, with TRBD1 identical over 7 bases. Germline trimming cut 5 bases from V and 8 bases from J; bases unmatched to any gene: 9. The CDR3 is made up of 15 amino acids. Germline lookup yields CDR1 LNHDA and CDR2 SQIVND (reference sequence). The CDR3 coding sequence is TGTGCCAGTAGTCCACAGGGGATTCAGTATTCACCCCTCCACTTT. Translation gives CASSPQGIQYSPLHF.

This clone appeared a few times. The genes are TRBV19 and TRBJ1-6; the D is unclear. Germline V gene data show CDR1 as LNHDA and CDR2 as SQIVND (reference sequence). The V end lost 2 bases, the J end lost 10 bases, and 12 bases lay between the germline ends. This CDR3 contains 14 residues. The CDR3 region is CASSITGVKSPLHF. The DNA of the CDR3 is TGTGCCAGTAGTATAACCGGGGTTAAGTCACCCCTCCACTTT.

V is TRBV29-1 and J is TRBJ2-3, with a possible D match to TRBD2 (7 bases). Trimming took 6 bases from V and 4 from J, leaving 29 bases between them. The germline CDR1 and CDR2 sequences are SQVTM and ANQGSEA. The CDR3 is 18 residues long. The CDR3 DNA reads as TGCAGCGTGGACCCGGGGGGCCTCATATCGGCTTGGGCAGATACGCAGTATTTT. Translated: CSVDPGGLISAWADTQYF.

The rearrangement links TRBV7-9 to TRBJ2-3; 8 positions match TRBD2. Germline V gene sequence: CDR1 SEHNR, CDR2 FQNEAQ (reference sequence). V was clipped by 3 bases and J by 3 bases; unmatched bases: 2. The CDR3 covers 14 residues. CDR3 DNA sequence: TGTGCCAGCAGCTTTGCGGGAGGAACAGATACGCAGTATTTT. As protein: CASSFAGGTDTQYF.

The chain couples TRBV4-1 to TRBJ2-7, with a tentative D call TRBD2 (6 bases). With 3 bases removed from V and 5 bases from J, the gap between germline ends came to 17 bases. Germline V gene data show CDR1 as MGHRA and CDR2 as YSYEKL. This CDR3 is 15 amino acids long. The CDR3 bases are TGCGCCAGCAGCCACACCAGACGGGACTTAGACGAGCAGTACTTC. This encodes CASSHTRRDLDEQYF.

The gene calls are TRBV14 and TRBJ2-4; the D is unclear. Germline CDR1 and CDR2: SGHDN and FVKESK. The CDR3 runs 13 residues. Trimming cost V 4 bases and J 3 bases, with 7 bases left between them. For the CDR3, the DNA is TGTGCCAGCAGCCTCAGTTACAAAAACATTCAGTACTTC. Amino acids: CASSLSYKNIQYF.

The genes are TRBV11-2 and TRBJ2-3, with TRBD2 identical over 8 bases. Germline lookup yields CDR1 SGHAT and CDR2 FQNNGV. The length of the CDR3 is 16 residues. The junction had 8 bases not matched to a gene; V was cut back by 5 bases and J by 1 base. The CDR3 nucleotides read TGTGCCAGCAGCCCCCGGACTAGCTGGGGCACAGATACGCAGTATTTT. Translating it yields CASSPRTSWGTDTQYF.

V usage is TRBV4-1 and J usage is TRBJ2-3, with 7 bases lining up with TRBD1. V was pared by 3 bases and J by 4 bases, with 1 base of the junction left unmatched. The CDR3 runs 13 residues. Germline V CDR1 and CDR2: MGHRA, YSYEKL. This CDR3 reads CASSHTGADTQYF. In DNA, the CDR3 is TGCGCCAGCAGCCATACAGGGGCAGATACGCAGTATTTT.

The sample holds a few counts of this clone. The CDR3 bases are TGTGCCAGCAGCTTTATCCGCGGCACAGATACGCAGTATTTT. Amino acids: CASSFIRGTDTQYF. The chain uses TRBV11-2 and TRBJ2-3; D is unclear. Per germline, CDR1 SGHAT and CDR2 FQNNGV. CDR3 size: 14 residues. Trimming shortened V by 3 bases and J by 1 base, and 8 bases separated the two germline ends.

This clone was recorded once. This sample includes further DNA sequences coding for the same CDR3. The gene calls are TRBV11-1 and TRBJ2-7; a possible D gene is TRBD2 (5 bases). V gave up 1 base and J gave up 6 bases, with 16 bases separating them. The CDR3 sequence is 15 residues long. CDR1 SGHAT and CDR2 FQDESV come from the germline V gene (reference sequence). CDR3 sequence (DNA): TGTGCCAGCAGCTTAGGAGGACTTGGCGCGCGCGAGCAGTACTTC. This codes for CASSLGGLGAREQYF.